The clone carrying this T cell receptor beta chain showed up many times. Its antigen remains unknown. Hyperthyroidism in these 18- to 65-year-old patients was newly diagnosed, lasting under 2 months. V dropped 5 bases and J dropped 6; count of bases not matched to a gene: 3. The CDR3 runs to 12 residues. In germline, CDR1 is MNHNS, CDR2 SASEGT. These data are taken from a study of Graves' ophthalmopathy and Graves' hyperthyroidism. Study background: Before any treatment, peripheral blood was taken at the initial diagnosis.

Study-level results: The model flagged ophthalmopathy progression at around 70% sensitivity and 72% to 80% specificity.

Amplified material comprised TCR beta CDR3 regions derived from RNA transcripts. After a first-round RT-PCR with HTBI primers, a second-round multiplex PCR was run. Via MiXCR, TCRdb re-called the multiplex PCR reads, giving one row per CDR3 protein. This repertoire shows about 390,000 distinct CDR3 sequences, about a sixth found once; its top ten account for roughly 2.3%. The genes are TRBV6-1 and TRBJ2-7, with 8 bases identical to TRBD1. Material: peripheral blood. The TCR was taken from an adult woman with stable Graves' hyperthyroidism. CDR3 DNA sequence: TGTGCCAGCAGTCGGACAGGGTCCGAGCAGTACTTC. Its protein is CASSRTGSEQYF.